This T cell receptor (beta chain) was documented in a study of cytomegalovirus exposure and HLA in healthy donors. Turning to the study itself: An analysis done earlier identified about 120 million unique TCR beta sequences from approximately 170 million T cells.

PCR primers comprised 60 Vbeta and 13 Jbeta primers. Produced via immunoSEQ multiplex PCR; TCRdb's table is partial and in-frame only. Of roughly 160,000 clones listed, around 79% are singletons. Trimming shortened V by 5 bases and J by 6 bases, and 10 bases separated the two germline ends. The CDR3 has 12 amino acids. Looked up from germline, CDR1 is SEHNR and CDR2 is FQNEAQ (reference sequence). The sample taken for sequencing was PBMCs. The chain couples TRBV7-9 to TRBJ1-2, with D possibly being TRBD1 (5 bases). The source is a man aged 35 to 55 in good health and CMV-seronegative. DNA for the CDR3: TGTGCCAGCAGCCCCGAAGGGGATGGCTACACCTTC. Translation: CASSPEGDGYTF.